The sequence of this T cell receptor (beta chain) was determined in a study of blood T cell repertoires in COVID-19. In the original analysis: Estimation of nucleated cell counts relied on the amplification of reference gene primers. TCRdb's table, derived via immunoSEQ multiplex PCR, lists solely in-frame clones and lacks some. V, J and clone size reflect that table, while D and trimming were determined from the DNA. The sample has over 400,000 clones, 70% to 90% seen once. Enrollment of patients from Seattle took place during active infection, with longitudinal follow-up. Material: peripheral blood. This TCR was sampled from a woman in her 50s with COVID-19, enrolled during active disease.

The CDR3 spells CASSSLRQGLNTGELFF. In DNA form, the CDR3 reads TGTGCCAGCAGTTCACTTAGACAGGGCTTGAACACCGGGGAGCTGTTTTTT. The chain couples TRBV27 to TRBJ2-2, with TRBD1 matching 7 bases. Germline V gene data show CDR1 as MNHEY and CDR2 as SMNVEV (reference sequence). The CDR3 spans 17 residues. V gave up 4 bases and J gave up 1 base; unmatched junction bases: 9.